Listed here is a single T cell receptor beta chain. The data are from a study of CD8 T cells in Susac syndrome. CDR3 size: 15 residues. V lost 4 bases and J lost 3; bases outside the gene matches: 7. Per germline, CDR1 MDHEN and CDR2 SYDVKM. From blood CD8+ and CD4+ T cells, TCR beta sequences were generated. TEMRA cells were FACS-enriched, with CD8+ and CD4+ T cells isolated negatively. Reverse transcription of about 0.5 to 1 ug RNA was carried out with random hexamers. One entry per CDR3 protein results from TCRdb running MiXCR on the immunoSEQ multiplex PCR reads. The sample lists about 120,000 distinct CDR3 sequences; around 95% were seen once.

The sequence was collected from a human donor in good health. V is TRBV28 and J is TRBJ2-3; 7 nucleotides match TRBD2. Source material: CD4+ T cells from PBMCs. The chain's CDR3 is CASSSILARTDTQYF. Written as DNA, the CDR3 is TGTGCCAGCAGTTCAATACTAGCGAGGACAGATACGCAGTATTTT.